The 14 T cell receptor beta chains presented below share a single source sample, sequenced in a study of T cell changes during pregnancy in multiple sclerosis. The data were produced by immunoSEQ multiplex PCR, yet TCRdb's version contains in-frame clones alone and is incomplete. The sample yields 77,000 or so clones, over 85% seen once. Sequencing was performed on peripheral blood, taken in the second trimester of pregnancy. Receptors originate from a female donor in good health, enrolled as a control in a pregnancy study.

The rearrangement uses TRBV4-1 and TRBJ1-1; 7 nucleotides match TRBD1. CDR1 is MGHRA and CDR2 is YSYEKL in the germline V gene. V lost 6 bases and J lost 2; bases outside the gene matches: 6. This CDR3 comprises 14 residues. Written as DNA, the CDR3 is TGCGCCAGCAGATCAACAGGGGCCAACACTGAAGCTTTCTTT. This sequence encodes CASRSTGANTEAFF.

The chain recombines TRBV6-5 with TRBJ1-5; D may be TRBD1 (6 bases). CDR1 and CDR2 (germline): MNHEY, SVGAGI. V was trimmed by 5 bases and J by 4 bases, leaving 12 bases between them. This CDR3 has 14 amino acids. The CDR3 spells CASSATGRNQPQHF. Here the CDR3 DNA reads TGTGCCAGCAGTGCGACAGGACGGAATCAGCCCCAGCATTTT.

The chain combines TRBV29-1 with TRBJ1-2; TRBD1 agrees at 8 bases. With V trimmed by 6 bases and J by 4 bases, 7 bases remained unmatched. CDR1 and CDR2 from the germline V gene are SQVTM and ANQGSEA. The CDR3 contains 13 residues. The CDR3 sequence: CSVSGGSLYGYTF. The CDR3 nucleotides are TGCAGCGTCTCAGGGGGCTCTCTCTATGGCTACACCTTC.

CDR3 loop: CASSRSSNAGGETQYF. CDR3 nucleotides: TGTGCCAGCAGCCGATCTAGCAACGCGGGTGGGGAGACCCAGTACTTC. The gene calls are TRBV5-4 and TRBJ2-5, with TRBD2 as a possible D gene (5 bases). Trimming pared 4 bases from V and 5 bases from J, leaving 21 bases between. Germline values: CDR1 SGHNT, CDR2 YYREEE (reference sequence). This CDR3 is 16 amino acids long.

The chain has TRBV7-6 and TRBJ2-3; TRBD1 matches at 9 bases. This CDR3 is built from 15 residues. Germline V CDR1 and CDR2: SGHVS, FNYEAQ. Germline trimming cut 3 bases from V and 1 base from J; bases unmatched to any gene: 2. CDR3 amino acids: CASSLGQGGTDTQYF. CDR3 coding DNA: TGTGCCAGCAGCTTGGGACAGGGAGGCACAGATACGCAGTATTTT.

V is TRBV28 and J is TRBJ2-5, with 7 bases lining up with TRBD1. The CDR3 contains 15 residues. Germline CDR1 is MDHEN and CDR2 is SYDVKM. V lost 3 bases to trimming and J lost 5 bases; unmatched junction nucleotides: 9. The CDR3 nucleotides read TGTGCCAGCAGTTTCCCGCTCACAGGGGTTGAGACCCAGTACTTC. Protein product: CASSFPLTGVETQYF.

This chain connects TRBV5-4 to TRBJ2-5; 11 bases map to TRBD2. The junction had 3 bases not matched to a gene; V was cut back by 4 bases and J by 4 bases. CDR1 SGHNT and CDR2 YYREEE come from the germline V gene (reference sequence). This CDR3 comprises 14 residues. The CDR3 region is CASSTSGGRETQYF. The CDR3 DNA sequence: TGTGCCAGCAGCACTAGCGGGGGCAGAGAGACCCAGTACTTC.

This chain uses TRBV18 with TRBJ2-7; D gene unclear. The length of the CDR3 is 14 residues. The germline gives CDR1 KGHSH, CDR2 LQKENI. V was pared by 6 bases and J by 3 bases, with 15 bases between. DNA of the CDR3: TGTGCCAGCTCTCCCAAGACCCTAGGCTACGAGCAGTACTTC. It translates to CASSPKTLGYEQYF.

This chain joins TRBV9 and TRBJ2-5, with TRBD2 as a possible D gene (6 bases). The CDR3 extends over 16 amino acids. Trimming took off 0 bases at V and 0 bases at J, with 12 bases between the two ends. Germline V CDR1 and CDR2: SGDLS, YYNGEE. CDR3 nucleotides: TGTGCCAGCAGCGTAGCAATGGGGGACTACCAAGAGACCCAGTACTTC. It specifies CASSVAMGDYQETQYF.

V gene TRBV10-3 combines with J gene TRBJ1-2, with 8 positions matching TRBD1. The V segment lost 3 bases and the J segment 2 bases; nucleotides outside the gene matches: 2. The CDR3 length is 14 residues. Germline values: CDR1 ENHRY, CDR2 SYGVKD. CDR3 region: CAISDRGRNYGYTF. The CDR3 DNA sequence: TGTGCCATCAGTGACAGGGGGCGAAACTATGGCTACACCTTC.

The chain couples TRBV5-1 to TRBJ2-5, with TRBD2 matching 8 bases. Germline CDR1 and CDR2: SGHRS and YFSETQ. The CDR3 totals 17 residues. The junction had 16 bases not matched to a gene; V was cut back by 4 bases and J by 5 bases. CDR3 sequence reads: CASSAGTSGPVRETQYF. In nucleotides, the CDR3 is TGCGCCAGCAGCGCCGGCACTAGCGGACCGGTCCGGGAGACCCAGTACTTC.

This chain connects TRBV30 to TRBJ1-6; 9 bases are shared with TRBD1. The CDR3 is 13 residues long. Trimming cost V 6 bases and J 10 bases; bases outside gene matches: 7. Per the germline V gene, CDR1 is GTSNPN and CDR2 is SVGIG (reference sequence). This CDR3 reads CACRDRADSPLHF. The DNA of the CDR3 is TGTGCCTGTAGGGACAGGGCTGACTCACCCCTCCACTTT.

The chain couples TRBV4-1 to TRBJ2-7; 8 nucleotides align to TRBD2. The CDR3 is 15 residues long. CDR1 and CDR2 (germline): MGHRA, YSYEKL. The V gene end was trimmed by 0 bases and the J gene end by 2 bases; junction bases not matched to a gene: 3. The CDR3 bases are TGCGCCAGCAGCCAAGATATCGGGGGGGCCTACGAGCAGTACTTC. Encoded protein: CASSQDIGGAYEQYF.

For the CDR3, the DNA is TGCGCCAGCAGCCAAGTGCCAGGGCAAGAGTATGGCTACACCTTC. This codes for CASSQVPGQEYGYTF. This chain connects TRBV4-3 to TRBJ1-2; the D gene is possibly TRBD1 (5 bases). This CDR3 comprises 15 residues. The germline V gene has CDR1 LGHNA and CDR2 YSLEER. V was shortened by 1 base and J by 5 bases, with 14 bases between the two germline ends.